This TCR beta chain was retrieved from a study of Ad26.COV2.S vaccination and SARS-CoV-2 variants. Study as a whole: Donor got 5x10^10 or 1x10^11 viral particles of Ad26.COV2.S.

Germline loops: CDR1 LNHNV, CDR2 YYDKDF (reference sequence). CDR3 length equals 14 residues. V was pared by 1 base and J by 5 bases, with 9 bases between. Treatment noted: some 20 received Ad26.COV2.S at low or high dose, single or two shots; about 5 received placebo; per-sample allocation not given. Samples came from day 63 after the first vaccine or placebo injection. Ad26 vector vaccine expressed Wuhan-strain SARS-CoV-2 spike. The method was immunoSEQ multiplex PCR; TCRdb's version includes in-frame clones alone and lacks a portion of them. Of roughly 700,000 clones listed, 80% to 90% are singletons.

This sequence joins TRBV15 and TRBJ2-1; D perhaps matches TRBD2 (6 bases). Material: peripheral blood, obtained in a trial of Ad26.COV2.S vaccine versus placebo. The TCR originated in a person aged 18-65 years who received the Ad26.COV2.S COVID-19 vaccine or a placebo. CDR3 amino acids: CATSRAGVHNEQFF. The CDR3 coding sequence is TGTGCCACCAGCAGAGCGGGAGTACACAATGAGCAGTTCTTC.